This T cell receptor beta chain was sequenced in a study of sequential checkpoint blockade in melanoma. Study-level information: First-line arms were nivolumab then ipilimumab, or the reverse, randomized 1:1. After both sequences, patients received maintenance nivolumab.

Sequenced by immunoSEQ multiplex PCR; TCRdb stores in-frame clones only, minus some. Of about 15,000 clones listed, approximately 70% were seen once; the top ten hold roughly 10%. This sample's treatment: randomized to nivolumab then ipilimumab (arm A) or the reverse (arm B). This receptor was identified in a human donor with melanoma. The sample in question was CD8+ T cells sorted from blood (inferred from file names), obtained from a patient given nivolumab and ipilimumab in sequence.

The CDR3 loop is CASSYRLGQNNEQFF. The CDR3 DNA sequence: TGTGCCAGCAGTTACAGGCTAGGCCAGAACAATGAGCAGTTCTTC. This rearrangement joins TRBV6-5 to TRBJ2-1, with D uncertain. There are 15 residues in the CDR3. Germline V lookup: CDR1 MNHEY, CDR2 SVGAGI. V shed 2 bases and J shed 5 bases, with 13 bases lying between them.